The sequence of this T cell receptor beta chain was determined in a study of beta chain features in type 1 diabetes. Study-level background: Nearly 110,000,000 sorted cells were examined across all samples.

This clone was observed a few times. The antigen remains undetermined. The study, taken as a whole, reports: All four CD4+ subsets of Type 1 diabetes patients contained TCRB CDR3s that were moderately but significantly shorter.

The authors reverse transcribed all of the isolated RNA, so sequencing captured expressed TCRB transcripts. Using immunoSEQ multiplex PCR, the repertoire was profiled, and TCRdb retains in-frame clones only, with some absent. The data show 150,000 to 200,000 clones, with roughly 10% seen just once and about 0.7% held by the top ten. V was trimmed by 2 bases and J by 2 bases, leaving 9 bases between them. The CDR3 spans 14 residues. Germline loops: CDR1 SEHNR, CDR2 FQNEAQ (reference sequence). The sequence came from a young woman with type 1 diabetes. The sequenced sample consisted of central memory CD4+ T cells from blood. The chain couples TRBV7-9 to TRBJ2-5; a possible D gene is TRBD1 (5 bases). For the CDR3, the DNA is TGTGCCAGCAGCTTACATCAGGGACAAGAGACCCAGTACTTC. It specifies CASSLHQGQETQYF.